The clone carrying this T cell receptor (beta chain) has a handful of counts. V was clipped by 1 base and J by 0 bases, with 7 bases between them. The CDR3 runs to 16 residues. CDR1 is MGHRA, CDR2 YSYEKL, per germline. Using its own MiXCR run on the RT-PCR reads, TCRdb lists one record per CDR3 protein. Of about 680,000 distinct CDR3 sequences in the sample, 12% to 15% were seen once. The specimen sequenced was memory CD4+ T cells from blood. V gene TRBV4-1 combines with J gene TRBJ2-6; D ambiguous. The origin of this receptor is a female donor in good health, serving as a healthy control. This chain's CDR3 is CASSQVQSSGANVLTF. As DNA, the CDR3 is TGCGCCAGCAGCCAAGTTCAGAGCTCTGGGGCCAACGTCCTGACTTTC.